This note documents a single TCR beta chain sequence. This specimen comes from a study of blood T cell repertoires in COVID-19. Assay used: immunoSEQ multiplex PCR; TCRdb lists only in-frame clones, some missing. The data show roughly 28,000 clones, around nine tenths seen once. The germline V gene encodes CDR1 MGHDK and CDR2 SYGVNS. Trimming stripped 6 bases from V and 2 bases from J, with 11 bases between. The CDR3 has 14 residues. The sequence came from a man between 65 and 85 years old with active COVID-19. The sequenced material came from peripheral blood. The rearrangement links TRBV25-1 to TRBJ1-5, with a weak D call TRBD1 (6 bases). CDR3 bases: TGTGCCAGCAGCACAGGGTTTGGCAATCAGCCCCAGCATTTT. It yields the protein CASSTGFGNQPQHF.